This TCR beta chain was recovered during a study of OX40 agonist ivuxolimab in advanced cancers. The germline gives CDR1 SGDLS, CDR2 YYNGEE. Trimming at V came to 5 bases and at J to 5 bases, leaving 11 bases not matched to a gene. This CDR3 is built from 16 residues. Assay: immunoSEQ multiplex PCR; the TCRdb copy retains only in-frame clones and omits some. The sample records about 60,000 clones, around 83% being singletons. The genes are TRBV9 and TRBJ2-1; 9 bases map to TRBD2. The clonotype was recovered from an adult with an advanced solid tumor such as melanoma, head and neck, liver or kidney cancer. The specimen comprised CD4+ or CD8+ T cells sorted from blood, sampled in a trial of the OX40 agonist ivuxolimab. DNA of the CDR3: TGTGCCAGCAGTGGTAGCGGGAGTACGGGGGACAATGAGCAGTTCTTC. It translates to CASSGSGSTGDNEQFF. The variable domain in full, completed from reference TRBV9 and TRBJ2-1, reads DSGVTQTPKHLITATGQRVTLRCSPRSGDLSVYWYQQSLDQGLQFLIQYYNGEERAKGNILERFSAQQFPDLHSELNLSSLELGDSALYFCASSGSGSTGDNEQFFGPGTRLTVL.